The clone carrying this TCR beta chain has a handful of counts. What it recognizes is unknown. The V end was cut by 2 bases, the J end by 7 bases, with 11 bases between. The CDR3 is made up of 14 amino acids. Germline lookup yields CDR1 SGHTA and CDR2 FQGNSA. Sample-barcoded 5' priming and a J-beta primer mix drove a second PCR of about 7 to 11 cycles. TCRdb redid the calling of the 5' RACE reads with MiXCR, one entry per CDR3 protein. In the table there are more than 1,400,000 distinct CDR3 sequences, roughly 40% of which are singletons. These data come from a study of blood T cells in healthy people across ages. Regarding the study as a whole: Both higher diversity and more naive CD4+ cells marked long-lived donors when set against aged donors.

This TCR was sampled from a woman under 30 in good health. The chain uses TRBV7-2 and TRBJ1-4, with D perhaps TRBD1 (5 bases). Source material: blood. The CDR3 region has the DNA TGTGCCAGCAGCTTAACCGGGGGACGTGAAAAACTGTTTTTT. The encoded protein is CASSLTGGREKLFF.